This T cell receptor beta chain stems from a study of T cells in Graves' hyperthyroidism and ophthalmopathy. V was pared by 5 bases and J by 3 bases, with 10 bases between. In germline, CDR1 is SEHNR, CDR2 FQNEAQ (reference sequence). The CDR3 consists of 14 residues. Amplified TCR beta CDR3 regions derived from RNA transcripts. TCR CDR3 underwent first-round RT-PCR with the HTBI primer set. Each CDR3 protein is one row after TCRdb ran MiXCR on the multiplex PCR reads. This repertoire shows approximately 600,000 distinct CDR3 sequences, 20% found once; its top ten account for around a third. This clonotype was counted ten times or more.

The sequence came from a man aged 25-45 years with Graves' ophthalmopathy. The sample was blood. The rearrangement joins TRBV7-9 to TRBJ1-4, with D perhaps matching TRBD1 (5 bases). The CDR3 region is CASSPGGANEKLFF. For the CDR3, the DNA is TGTGCCAGCAGCCCCGGGGGGGCTAATGAAAAACTGTTTTTT.